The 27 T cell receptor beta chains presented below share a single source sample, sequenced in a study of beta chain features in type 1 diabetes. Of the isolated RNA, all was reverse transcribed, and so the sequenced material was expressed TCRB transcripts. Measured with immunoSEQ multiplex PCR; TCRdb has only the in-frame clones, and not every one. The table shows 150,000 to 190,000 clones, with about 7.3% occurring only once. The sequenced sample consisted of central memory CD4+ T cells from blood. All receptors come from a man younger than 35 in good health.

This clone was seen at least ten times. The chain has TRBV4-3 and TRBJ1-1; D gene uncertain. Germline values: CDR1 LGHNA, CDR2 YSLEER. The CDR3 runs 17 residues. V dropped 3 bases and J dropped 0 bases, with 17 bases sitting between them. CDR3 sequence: CASSQATGSSMNTEAFF. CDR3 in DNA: TGCGCCAGCAGCCAGGCCACCGGGTCCTCCATGAACACTGAAGCTTTCTTT.

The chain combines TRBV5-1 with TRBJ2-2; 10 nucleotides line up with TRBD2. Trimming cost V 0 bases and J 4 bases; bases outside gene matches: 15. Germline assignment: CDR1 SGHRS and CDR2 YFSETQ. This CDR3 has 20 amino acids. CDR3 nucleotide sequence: TGCGCCAGCAGCTTGGAGGCAACTAGCGGGGCTTTTCAGGGCACCGGGGAGCTGTTTTTT. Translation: CASSLEATSGAFQGTGELFF.

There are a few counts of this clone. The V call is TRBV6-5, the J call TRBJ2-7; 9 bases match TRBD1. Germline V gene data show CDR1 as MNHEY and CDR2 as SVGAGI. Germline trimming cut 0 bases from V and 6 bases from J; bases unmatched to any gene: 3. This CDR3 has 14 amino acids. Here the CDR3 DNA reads TGTGCCAGCAGTTACTCGACAGGGGGACGCGAGCAGTACTTC. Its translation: CASSYSTGGREQYF.

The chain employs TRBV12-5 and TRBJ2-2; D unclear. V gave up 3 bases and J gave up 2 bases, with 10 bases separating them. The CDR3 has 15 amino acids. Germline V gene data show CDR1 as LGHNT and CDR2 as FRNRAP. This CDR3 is CASGFWQANTGELFF. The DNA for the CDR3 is TGTGCTAGTGGTTTTTGGCAGGCCAACACCGGGGAGCTGTTTTTT.

Here the CDR3 DNA reads TGTGCCAGCAGCTCCGGGGGTATGGGTGGCTACACCTTC. Amino acids: CASSSGGMGGYTF. The chain carries TRBV11-2 and TRBJ1-2; D might be TRBD1 (5 bases). Germline V lookup: CDR1 SGHAT, CDR2 FQNNGV. The germline V and J ends were trimmed by 4 bases and 7 bases, with 13 bases remaining between them. The CDR3 has 13 residues.

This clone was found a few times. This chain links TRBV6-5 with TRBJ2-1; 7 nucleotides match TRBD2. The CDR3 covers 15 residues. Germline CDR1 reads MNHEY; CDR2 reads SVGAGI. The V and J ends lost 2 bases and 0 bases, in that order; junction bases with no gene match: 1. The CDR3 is CASSYGGGSYNEQFF. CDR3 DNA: TGTGCCAGCAGTTACGGGGGGGGCTCCTACAATGAGCAGTTCTTC.

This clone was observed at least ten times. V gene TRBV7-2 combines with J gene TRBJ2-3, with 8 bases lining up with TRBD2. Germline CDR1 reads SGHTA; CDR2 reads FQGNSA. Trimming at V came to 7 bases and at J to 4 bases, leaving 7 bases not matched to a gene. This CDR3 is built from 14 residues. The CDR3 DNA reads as TGTGCCAGCAAAGAGGCGGGAGGAGCAGATACGCAGTATTTT. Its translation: CASKEAGGADTQYF.

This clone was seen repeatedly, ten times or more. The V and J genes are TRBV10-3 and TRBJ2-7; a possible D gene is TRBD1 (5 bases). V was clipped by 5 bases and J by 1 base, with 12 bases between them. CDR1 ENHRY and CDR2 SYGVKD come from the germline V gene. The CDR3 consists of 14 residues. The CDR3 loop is CAISRQQDSYEQYF. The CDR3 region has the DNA TGTGCCATCAGTAGACAGCAGGATTCCTACGAGCAGTACTTC.

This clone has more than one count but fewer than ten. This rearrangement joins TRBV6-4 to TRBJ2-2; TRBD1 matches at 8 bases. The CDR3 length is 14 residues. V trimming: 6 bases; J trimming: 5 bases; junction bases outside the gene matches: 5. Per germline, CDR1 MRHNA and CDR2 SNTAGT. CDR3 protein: CASSLDRVTGELFF. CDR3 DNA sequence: TGTGCCAGCAGCTTGGACAGGGTAACCGGGGAGCTGTTTTTT.

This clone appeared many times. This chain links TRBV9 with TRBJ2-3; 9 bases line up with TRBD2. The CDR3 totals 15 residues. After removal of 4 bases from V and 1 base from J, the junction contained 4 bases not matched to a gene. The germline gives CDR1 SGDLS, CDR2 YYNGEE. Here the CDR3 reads CASSPWTSGTDTQYF. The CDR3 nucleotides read TGTGCCAGCAGCCCTTGGACTAGCGGCACAGATACGCAGTATTTT.

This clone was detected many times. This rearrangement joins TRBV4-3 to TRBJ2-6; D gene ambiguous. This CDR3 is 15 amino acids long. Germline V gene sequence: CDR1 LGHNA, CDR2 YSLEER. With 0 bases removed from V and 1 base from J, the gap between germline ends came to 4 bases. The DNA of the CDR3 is TGCGCCAGCAGCCAAGAAACATCTGGGGCCAACGTCCTGACTTTC. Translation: CASSQETSGANVLTF.

This CDR3 reads CASSTAGNSGNTIYF. The CDR3 region has the DNA TGTGCCAGCAGCACCGCAGGGAACTCTGGAAACACCATATATTTT. The gene calls are TRBV27 and TRBJ1-3; a possible D gene is TRBD1 (5 bases). The CDR3 is 15 amino acids. CDR1 MNHEY and CDR2 SMNVEV come from the germline V gene (reference sequence). The V and J ends lost 6 bases and 0 bases respectively, with 12 bases between them.

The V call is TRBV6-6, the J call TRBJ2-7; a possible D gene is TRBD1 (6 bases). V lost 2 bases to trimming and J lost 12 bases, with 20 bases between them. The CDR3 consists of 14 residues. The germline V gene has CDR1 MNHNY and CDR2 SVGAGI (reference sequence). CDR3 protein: CASSYGGQSGPPYF. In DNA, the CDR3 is TGTGCCAGCAGTTACGGGGGCCAATCGGGGCCGCCGTACTTC.

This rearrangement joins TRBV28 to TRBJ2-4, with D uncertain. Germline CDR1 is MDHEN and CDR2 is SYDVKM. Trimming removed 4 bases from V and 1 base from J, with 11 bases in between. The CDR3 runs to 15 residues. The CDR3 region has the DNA TGTGCCAGCAGTTCCCTCCTGAGTGCCAAAAACATTCAGTACTTC. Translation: CASSSLLSAKNIQYF.

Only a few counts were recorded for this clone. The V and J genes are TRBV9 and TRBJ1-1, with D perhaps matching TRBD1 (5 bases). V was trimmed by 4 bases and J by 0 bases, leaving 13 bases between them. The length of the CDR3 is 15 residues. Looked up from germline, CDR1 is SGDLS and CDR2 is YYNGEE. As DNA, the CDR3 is TGTGCCAGCAGCTCCGGAATGGGGCTGAACACTGAAGCTTTCTTT. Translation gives CASSSGMGLNTEAFF.

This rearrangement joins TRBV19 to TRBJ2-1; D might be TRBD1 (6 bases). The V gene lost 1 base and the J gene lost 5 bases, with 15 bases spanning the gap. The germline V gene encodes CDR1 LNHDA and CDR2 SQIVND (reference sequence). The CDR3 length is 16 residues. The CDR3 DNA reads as TGTGCCAGTAGTATAGCGGGACAACGATTTAACAATGAGCAGTTCTTC. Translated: CASSIAGQRFNNEQFF.

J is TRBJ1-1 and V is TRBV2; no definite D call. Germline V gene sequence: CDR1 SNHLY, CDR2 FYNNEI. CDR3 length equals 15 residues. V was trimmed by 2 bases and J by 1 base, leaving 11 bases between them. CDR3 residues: CASSESRTENTEAFF. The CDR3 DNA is TGTGCCAGCAGTGAAAGTCGTACAGAGAACACTGAAGCTTTCTTT.

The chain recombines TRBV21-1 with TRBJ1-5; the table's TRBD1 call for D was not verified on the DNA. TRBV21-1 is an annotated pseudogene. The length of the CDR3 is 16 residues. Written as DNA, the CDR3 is TGTGCCAGCAGCAAATGGGGCAGCCGCCTAAAACAGCCCCAGCATTTT. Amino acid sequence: CASSKWGSRLKQPQHF.

In nucleotides, the CDR3 is TGTGCCAGCAGCTATGGGACAGGGATGGTCACCGGGGAGCTGTTTTTT. Its translation: CASSYGTGMVTGELFF. The chain employs TRBV2 and TRBJ2-2; 9 bases map to TRBD1. With V trimmed by 6 bases and J by 4 bases, 9 bases remained unmatched. The CDR3 covers 16 residues. Germline CDR1 and CDR2: SNHLY and FYNNEI.

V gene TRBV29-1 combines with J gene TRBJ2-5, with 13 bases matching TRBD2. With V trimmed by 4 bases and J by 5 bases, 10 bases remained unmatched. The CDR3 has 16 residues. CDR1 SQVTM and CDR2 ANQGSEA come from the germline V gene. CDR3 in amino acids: CSVGLGTSGVRETQYF. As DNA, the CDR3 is TGCAGCGTTGGGTTGGGGACTAGCGGGGTTCGTGAGACCCAGTACTTC. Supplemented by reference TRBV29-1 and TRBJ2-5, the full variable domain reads SAVISQKPSRDICQRGTSLTIQCQVDSQVTMMFWYRQQPGQSLTLIATANQGSEATYESGFVIDKFPISRPNLTFSTLTVSNMSPEDSSIYLCSVGLGTSGVRETQYFGPGTRLLVL.

The CDR3 loop is CASREREVQETQYF. CDR3 in DNA: TGCGCCAGCAGAGAGCGGGAGGTACAAGAGACCCAGTACTTC. The chain joins TRBV5-1 to TRBJ2-5; 9 nucleotides line up with TRBD2. Germline V gene sequence: CDR1 SGHRS, CDR2 YFSETQ. The length of the CDR3 is 14 residues. The J segment lost 2 bases and the V segment lost 5 bases, leaving 4 bases of the junction unmatched.

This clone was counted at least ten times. CDR3 bases: TGTGCCAGCAGGGACTTGCGGGAGTCAGATACGCAGTATTTT. Its translation is CASRDLRESDTQYF. The chain joins TRBV7-9 to TRBJ2-3; 7 nucleotides match TRBD2. This CDR3 is built from 14 residues. Trimming took 6 bases from V and 4 from J; bases not matched to a gene: 7. The germline V gene has CDR1 SEHNR and CDR2 FQNEAQ (reference sequence).

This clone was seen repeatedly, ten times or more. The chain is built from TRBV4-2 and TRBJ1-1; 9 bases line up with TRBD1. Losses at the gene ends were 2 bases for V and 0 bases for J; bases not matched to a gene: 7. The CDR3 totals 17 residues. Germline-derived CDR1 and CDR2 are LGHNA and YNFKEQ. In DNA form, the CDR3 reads TGTGCCAGCAGCCAACCCACAGGGGGCTCTATGAACACTGAAGCTTTCTTT. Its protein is CASSQPTGGSMNTEAFF.

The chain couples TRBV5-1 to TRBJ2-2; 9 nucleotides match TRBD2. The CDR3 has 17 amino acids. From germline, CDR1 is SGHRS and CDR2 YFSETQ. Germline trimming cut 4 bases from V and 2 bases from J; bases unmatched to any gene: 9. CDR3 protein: CASSVTPSGDNTGELFF. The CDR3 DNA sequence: TGCGCCAGCAGCGTGACCCCTAGCGGGGATAACACCGGGGAGCTGTTTTTT. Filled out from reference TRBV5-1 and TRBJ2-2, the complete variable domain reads KAGVTQTPRYLIKTRGQQVTLSCSPISGHRSVSWYQQTPGQGLQFLFEYFSETQRNKGNFPGRFSGRQFSNSRSEMNVSTLELGDSALYLCASSVTPSGDNTGELFFGEGSRLTVL.

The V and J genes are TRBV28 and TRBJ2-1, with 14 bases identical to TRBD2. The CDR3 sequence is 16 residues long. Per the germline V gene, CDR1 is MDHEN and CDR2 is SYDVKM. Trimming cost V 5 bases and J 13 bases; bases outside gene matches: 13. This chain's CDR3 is CASSAPTGTSGRRQFF. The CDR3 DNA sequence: TGTGCCAGCAGTGCTCCCACCGGGACTAGCGGGAGAAGACAGTTCTTC.

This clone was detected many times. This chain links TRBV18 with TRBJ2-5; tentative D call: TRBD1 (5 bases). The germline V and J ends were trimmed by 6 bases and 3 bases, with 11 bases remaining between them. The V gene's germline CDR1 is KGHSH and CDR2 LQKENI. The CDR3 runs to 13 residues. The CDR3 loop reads CASSLDSKETQYF. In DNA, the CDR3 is TGTGCCAGCTCCCTCGACAGCAAAGAGACCCAGTACTTC.

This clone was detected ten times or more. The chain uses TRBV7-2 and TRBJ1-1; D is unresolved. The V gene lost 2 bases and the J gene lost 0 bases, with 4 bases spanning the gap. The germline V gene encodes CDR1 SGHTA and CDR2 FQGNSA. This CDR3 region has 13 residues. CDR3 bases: TGTGCCAGCAGCTTACAGATGAACACTGAAGCTTTCTTT. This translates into CASSLQMNTEAFF.